This T cell receptor beta chain comes out of a study of blood T cells in healthy people across ages. General study findings and limits: In long-lived donors, naive CD4+ cell counts and diversity exceeded those of aged donors.

Remarks on this clonotype: Antigen unknown.

Alongside a J-beta primer mix, a sample-barcoded 5' primer served in a second PCR lasting roughly 7 to 11 cycles. Every molecule of cDNA carried a tag from a template-switch adaptor with 12 random nucleotides. Via MiXCR, TCRdb re-called the 5' RACE reads, giving one row per CDR3 protein. The sample shows some 1.7 million distinct CDR3 sequences, 28% of them seen only once. Drawn from each donor were ten milliliters of peripheral blood. The germline V and J ends were trimmed by 5 bases and 4 bases, with 13 bases remaining between them. Per the germline V gene, CDR1 is SGHVS and CDR2 is FQNEAQ. CDR3 size: 14 residues.

The sequenced sample consisted of blood. The J gene is TRBJ2-3, the V gene TRBV7-8; D perhaps matches TRBD1 (5 bases). This receptor was obtained from a woman aged 25 to 39 in good health. CDR3 loop: CASSRSIGADTQYF. CDR3 sequence (DNA): TGTGCCAGCAGCCGGTCTATAGGGGCAGATACGCAGTATTTT.